Shown below are 20 T cell receptor beta chains from a single sample sequenced in a study of T cell responses to AZD1222 COVID-19 vaccine. Repertoires were generated with immunoSEQ multiplex PCR, while TCRdb's copy carries only in-frame clones and drops some. Seen here are about 97,000 clones, more than 75% observed once, and the top ten hold about 17%. Sample: peripheral blood, taken on day 0 of AZD1222 vaccination. The source is an adult in good health.

The sample holds a few counts of this clone. V and J are TRBV5-1 and TRBJ1-1; TRBD1 is a possible D gene (6 bases). Germline V gene lookup returns CDR1 SGHRS and CDR2 YFSETQ. The CDR3 consists of 17 residues. V was pared by 1 base and J by 0 bases, with 16 bases between. The CDR3 DNA reads as TGCGCCAGCAGCTTGAATGGACAGATGAGCATGAACACTGAAGCTTTCTTT. Translated: CASSLNGQMSMNTEAFF.

CDR3 sequence (DNA): TGTGCCAGCAGTTCGAGCTCCTACAATGAGCAGTTCTTC. It translates to CASSSSSYNEQFF. The chain carries TRBV6-2 or TRBV6-3 and TRBJ2-1; D is uncertain. Germline V gene lookup returns CDR1 MNHEY and CDR2 SVGEGT. Trimming took 4 bases from V and 0 from J, leaving 4 bases between them. The CDR3 extends over 13 amino acids.

V is TRBV10-1 and J is TRBJ1-2, with D unresolved. CDR3 size: 13 residues. Germline-derived CDR1 and CDR2 are WNHNN and SYGVQD (reference sequence). The V gene lost 0 bases and the J gene lost 5 bases, with 7 bases spanning the gap. This CDR3 is CASSESVGYGYTF. DNA of the CDR3: TGCGCCAGCAGTGAGTCGGTAGGGTATGGCTACACCTTC.

Written as DNA, the CDR3 is TGTGCCAGCAGCTTGCCAGGGGCCTACAATGAGCAGTTCTTC. Protein sequence: CASSLPGAYNEQFF. This chain joins TRBV5-4 and TRBJ2-1; D perhaps matches TRBD1 (6 bases). The CDR3 is 14 residues long. CDR1 and CDR2 from the germline V gene are SGHNT and YYREEE (reference sequence). V shed 1 base and J shed 2 bases, with 7 bases lying between them.

This clone was observed a single time. This chain links TRBV4-2 with TRBJ2-2; 7 positions match TRBD2. V shed 3 bases, J shed 0 bases, and the junction held 7 bases outside the gene matches. The CDR3 has 17 amino acids. Germline values: CDR1 LGHNA, CDR2 YNFKEQ. The CDR3 nucleotides are TGTGCCAGCAGCCAGGCCAATGGGGGGGCGAACACCGGGGAGCTGTTTTTT. It specifies CASSQANGGANTGELFF.

This chain joins TRBV28 and TRBJ2-5, with D perhaps matching TRBD1 (6 bases). The germline V and J ends were trimmed by 10 bases and 4 bases, with 16 bases remaining between them. The CDR3 runs to 13 residues. Germline values: CDR1 MDHEN, CDR2 SYDVKM. CDR3 in amino acids: CATRDIARETQYF. The DNA of the CDR3 is TGTGCCACCCGGGACATCGCTAGAGAGACCCAGTACTTC.

The J gene is TRBJ1-4, the V gene TRBV7-8; D gene ambiguous. With 3 bases removed from V and 4 bases from J, the gap between germline ends came to 21 bases. The CDR3 runs 18 residues. Per the germline V gene, CDR1 is SGHVS and CDR2 is FQNEAQ. CDR3 nucleotides: TGTGCCAGCAGCTTCCTTCCGCCGGGTGGGCAGCTTAATGAAAAACTGTTTTTT. It is translated as CASSFLPPGGQLNEKLFF.

This clone has only one observation. V usage is TRBV9 and J usage is TRBJ1-2; TRBD1 matches 7 bases. Germline V lookup: CDR1 SGDLS, CDR2 YYNGEE. The V segment lost 3 bases and the J segment 6 bases; nucleotides outside the gene matches: 2. CDR3 length: 12 amino acids. CDR3 sequence (DNA): TGTGCCAGCAGCGGACAGGGAGATGGCTACACCTTC. Protein: CASSGQGDGYTF. Combining the CDR3 with reference TRBV9 and TRBJ1-2 gives the whole variable domain DSGVTQTPKHLITATGQRVTLRCSPRSGDLSVYWYQQSLDQGLQFLIQYYNGEERAKGNILERFSAQQFPDLHSELNLSSLELGDSALYFCASSGQGDGYTFGSGTRLTVV.

This chain links TRBV10-1 with TRBJ1-1; possible D gene TRBD1, 5 bases. Trimming removed 3 bases from V and 1 base from J, with 9 bases in between. Looked up from germline, CDR1 is WNHNN and CDR2 is SYGVQD (reference sequence). The CDR3 runs 14 residues. CDR3 residues: CASSDGTGNTEAFF. The CDR3 nucleotides are TGCGCCAGCAGTGACGGGACCGGGAACACTGAAGCTTTCTTT.

This sequence joins TRBV18 and TRBJ2-7; D possibly matches TRBD1 or TRBD2 (5 bases each). V gave up 1 base and J gave up 6 bases, with 13 bases separating them. From germline, CDR1 is KGHSH and CDR2 LQKENI. CDR3 length equals 14 residues. CDR3 bases: TGTGCCAGCTCACCACAGGGGACGCGCGGCGAGCAGTACTTC. This encodes CASSPQGTRGEQYF. Based on the CDR3 plus reference TRBV18 and TRBJ2-7, the full variable domain is NAGVMQNPRHLVRRRGQEARLRCSPMKGHSHVYWYRQLPEEGLKFMVYLQKENIIDESGMPKERFSAEFPKEGPSILRIQQVVRGDSAAYFCASSPQGTRGEQYFGPGTRLTVT.

The chain employs TRBV27 and TRBJ2-7; D remains unclear. Germline lookup yields CDR1 MNHEY and CDR2 SMNVEV (reference sequence). The CDR3 is 14 amino acids. V was clipped by 5 bases and J by 3 bases, with 14 bases between them. CDR3 nucleotide sequence: TGTGCCAGCAGTGTCCGGGTCCCGTTCTACGAGCAGTACTTC. It translates to CASSVRVPFYEQYF.

This chain uses TRBV10-3 with TRBJ1-6; no clear D. The CDR3 is 12 residues long. The germline gives CDR1 ENHRY, CDR2 SYGVKD. V lost 5 bases, J lost 6 bases, and 5 bases lay in between. The CDR3 coding sequence is TGTGCCATCAGTCCTACTAATTCACCCCTCCACTTT. Amino acids: CAISPTNSPLHF.

The chain links TRBV11-2 to TRBJ1-2, with TRBD1 matching over 9 bases. V lost 5 bases to trimming and J lost 4 bases; unmatched junction nucleotides: 8. The CDR3 is made up of 15 amino acids. Germline CDR1 SGHAT, CDR2 FQNNGV. The CDR3 sequence is CASSLFLQGAYGYTF. The CDR3 bases are TGTGCCAGCAGCCTGTTCCTACAGGGGGCCTATGGCTACACCTTC.

This clone was seen a few times. The chain couples TRBV20-1 to TRBJ1-2; D is uncertain. Germline values: CDR1 DFQATT, CDR2 SNEGSKA (reference sequence). The CDR3 length is 10 residues. V lost 6 bases and J lost 2, with 4 bases in between. As DNA, the CDR3 is TGCAGTGCCCGGAACTATGGCTACACCTTC. Translation gives CSARNYGYTF.

The rearrangement joins TRBV5-8 to TRBJ1-5; D gene uncertain. The CDR3 runs to 12 residues. Trimming shortened V by 4 bases and J by 10 bases, and 12 bases separated the two germline ends. Germline V gives CDR1 SGHTS, CDR2 YDEGEE. CDR3 sequence: CASSTLNVPQHF. In DNA form, the CDR3 reads TGTGCCAGCAGCACCCTAAATGTACCCCAGCATTTT.

V and J are TRBV4-1 and TRBJ2-3; D not certain. CDR1 and CDR2 from the germline V gene are MGHRA and YSYEKL. The CDR3 contains 14 residues. The germline V and J ends were trimmed by 2 bases and 2 bases, with 8 bases remaining between them. The DNA of the CDR3 is TGCGCCAGCAGCCAACAGATTCTCACAGATACGCAGTATTTT. Translating it yields CASSQQILTDTQYF.

This clone is a singleton in its sample. This chain uses TRBV5-1 with TRBJ2-7; D unresolved. The CDR3 covers 12 residues. The V end was cut by 0 bases, the J end by 3 bases, with 4 bases between. Germline CDR1 SGHRS, CDR2 YFSETQ. CDR3 sequence (DNA): TGCGCCAGCAGCTTGGGATACTACGAGCAGTACTTC. Translation gives CASSLGYYEQYF. The full variable domain, with the rest looked up from reference TRBV5-1 and TRBJ2-7, is KAGVTQTPRYLIKTRGQQVTLSCSPISGHRSVSWYQQTPGQGLQFLFEYFSETQRNKGNFPGRFSGRQFSNSRSEMNVSTLELGDSALYLCASSLGYYEQYFGPGTRLTVT.

J is TRBJ1-4 and V is TRBV10-3; no clear D gene. V was trimmed by 8 bases and J by 1 base, leaving 5 bases between them. The germline gives CDR1 ENHRY, CDR2 SYGVKD. This CDR3 is 12 amino acids long. DNA for the CDR3: TGTGCCATCTCAGGAACTAATGAAAAACTGTTTTTT. Translation gives CAISGTNEKLFF.

This chain uses TRBV18 with TRBJ1-1; D is perhaps TRBD1 (5 bases). V was clipped by 4 bases and J by 2 bases, with 8 bases between them. The CDR3 covers 13 residues. In germline, CDR1 is KGHSH, CDR2 LQKENI. DNA for the CDR3: TGTGCCAGCTCACTCGACAGTAACACTGAAGCTTTCTTT. Protein: CASSLDSNTEAFF.

This clone was detected once. The chain has TRBV29-1 and TRBJ1-3, with TRBD1 as a possible D gene (5 bases). V gave up 3 bases and J gave up 3 bases, with 6 bases separating them. The V gene's germline CDR1 is SQVTM and CDR2 ANQGSEA. CDR3 length equals 12 residues. This chain's CDR3 is CSVDRDGNTIYF. The DNA of the CDR3 is TGCAGCGTTGACAGGGATGGAAACACCATATATTTT.